What follows are 10 T cell receptor beta chains derived from one specimen sequenced in a study of blood T cell repertoires in COVID-19. The repertoire was sequenced with immunoSEQ multiplex PCR; TCRdb's copy has only in-frame clones and lacks some. The data contain about 60,000 clones, around 80% of them seen just once; the ten biggest clones take up 15% to 20%. The sequenced sample was peripheral blood. Receptors were obtained from a man in his thirties or forties with COVID-19, enrolled during active disease.

This chain uses TRBV6-5 with TRBJ2-1; D perhaps matches TRBD2 (5 bases). Germline-derived CDR1 and CDR2 are MNHEY and SVGAGI. V was pared by 2 bases and J by 6 bases, with 8 bases between. The CDR3 runs to 13 residues. In DNA form, the CDR3 reads TGTGCCAGCAGTTACGAGGGCGGCAATGAGCAGTTCTTC. Its translation is CASSYEGGNEQFF.

The gene calls are TRBV25-1 and TRBJ1-6; D might be TRBD1 (6 bases). Germline V CDR1 and CDR2: MGHDK, SYGVNS. Trimming took 1 base from V and 7 from J, leaving 14 bases between them. The CDR3 is 16 residues long. CDR3 loop: CASSEFHGTPNSPLHF. The CDR3 nucleotides read TGTGCCAGCAGTGAATTCCATGGGACACCGAATTCACCCCTCCACTTT.

The J gene is TRBJ2-3, the V gene TRBV10-3; 10 bases are a match to TRBD2. The germline V gene encodes CDR1 ENHRY and CDR2 SYGVKD. The CDR3 covers 15 residues. The V gene end was trimmed by 10 bases and the J gene end by 1 base; junction bases not matched to a gene: 8. The CDR3 sequence: CATGGLAGGTDTQYF. The CDR3 nucleotides read TGTGCCACAGGGGGCCTAGCGGGGGGCACAGATACGCAGTATTTT.

V and J are TRBV4-1 and TRBJ1-6; D unclear. Germline assignment: CDR1 MGHRA and CDR2 YSYEKL. V lost 0 bases, J lost 10 bases, and 4 bases lay in between. CDR3 length equals 12 residues. The CDR3 sequence is CASSQDMSPLHF. The CDR3 region has the DNA TGCGCCAGCAGCCAAGATATGTCACCCCTCCACTTT.

The V gene is TRBV4-2, the J gene TRBJ2-1; TRBD2 matches at 9 bases. CDR1 LGHNA and CDR2 YNFKEQ come from the germline V gene. V was clipped by 4 bases and J by 4 bases; unmatched bases: 8. This CDR3 is 16 amino acids long. The CDR3 here is CASSPPAGGRYNEQFF. DNA of the CDR3: TGTGCCAGCAGCCCTCCTGCGGGGGGGCGATACAATGAGCAGTTCTTC.

The genes are TRBV12-5 and TRBJ2-4, with 7 nucleotides matching TRBD1. The CDR3 has 14 amino acids. Trimming at V came to 7 bases and at J to 8 bases, leaving 11 bases not matched to a gene. CDR1 LGHNT and CDR2 FRNRAP come from the germline V gene. CDR3 amino acids: CASALQGIGDIQYF. CDR3 sequence (DNA): TGTGCTAGTGCCCTACAGGGGATCGGGGACATTCAGTACTTC.

The chain joins TRBV2 to TRBJ2-7, with 9 nucleotides matching TRBD2. V lost 1 base, J lost 9 bases, and 7 bases stayed unmatched. The CDR3 has 14 amino acids. Germline V gene data show CDR1 as SNHLY and CDR2 as FYNNEI. Here the CDR3 DNA reads TGTGCCAGCAGTGAAGAGGCTAGCGGGACCCGGCAGTACTTC. It encodes CASSEEASGTRQYF. The whole variable domain, remainder taken from reference TRBV2 and TRBJ2-7, is EPEVTQTPSHQVTQMGQEVILRCVPISNHLYFYWYRQILGQKVEFLVSFYNNEISEKSEIFDDQFSVERPDGSNFTLKIRSTKLEDSAMYFCASSEEASGTRQYFGPGTRLTVT.

This clone was detected a few times. The chain has TRBV7-9 and TRBJ1-1; no clear D. This CDR3 is 13 amino acids long. The germline V and J ends were trimmed by 6 bases and 6 bases, with 14 bases remaining between them. Germline lookup yields CDR1 SEHNR and CDR2 FQNEAQ (reference sequence). CDR3: CASRPEGWAEAFF. The DNA for the CDR3 is TGTGCCAGCAGGCCCGAGGGTTGGGCTGAAGCTTTCTTT.

The chain has TRBV30 and TRBJ2-7; weak D call: TRBD2 (5 bases). CDR1 and CDR2 from the germline V gene are GTSNPN and SVGIG (reference sequence). The CDR3 consists of 14 residues. Between the trimmed V and J ends, which lost 0 bases and 5 bases, there was a span of 14 bases. CDR3 bases: TGTGCCTGGAGTGTATCCAGCGGACTGGACGAGCAGTACTTC. Translated, it gives CAWSVSSGLDEQYF.

In nucleotides, the CDR3 is TGCGCCAGCAGTTCAGGGGAAGGGTCGATGATAGAGACCCAGTACTTC. It translates to CASSSGEGSMIETQYF. The rearrangement uses TRBV5-1 and TRBJ2-5, with D possibly matching TRBD1 (6 bases). CDR1 is SGHRS and CDR2 is YFSETQ in the germline V gene. Deletions cut 5 bases from V and 4 bases from J, with 21 bases between. The CDR3 has 16 residues.